The 5 T cell receptor beta chains in this list originate from one sample, sequenced in a study of CD8 T cells in Susac syndrome (dated by TCRdb to the late 2010s). Library method: the immunoSEQ multiplex PCR assay. RNA was extracted using the RNeasy kit, and roughly 0.5 to 1 microgram was reverse transcribed with random hexamers. Through fastp at Q25 and MiXCR, TCRdb rebuilt clones from the public reads, retaining in-frame beta chains. Every CDR3 protein is listed once, alongside the most common genes and DNA of its rows. The sample includes 300,000 to 350,000 distinct CDR3 sequences, with approximately 90% observed a single time. Of the sample, 0.06% to 0.075% is held by the ten largest clones. Sequencing was done on a sample of CD4+ T cells from PBMCs. The receptor source for this set is a human donor with multiple sclerosis.

The genes are TRBV5-1 and TRBJ1-5, with 10 bases that match TRBD1. The CDR3 consists of 15 residues. The V and J ends lost 5 bases and 6 bases, in that order; junction bases with no gene match: 8. CDR1 is SGHRS and CDR2 is YFSETQ in the germline V gene. This chain's CDR3 is CASRAGTGAGQPQHF. CDR3 nucleotides: TGCGCCAGCAGGGCCGGGACAGGGGCTGGTCAGCCCCAGCATTTT. Using reference TRBV5-1 and TRBJ1-5 for the parts outside the CDR3, the full variable domain is KAGVTQTPRYLIKTRGQQVTLSCSPISGHRSVSWYQQTPGQGLQFLFEYFSETQRNKGNFPGRFSGRQFSNSRSEMNVSTLELGDSALYLCASRAGTGAGQPQHFGDGTRLSIL.

The chain has TRBV7-2 and TRBJ2-5, with a possible D match to TRBD2 (7 bases). The CDR3 is 15 residues long. Trimming shortened V by 2 bases and J by 5 bases, and 15 bases separated the two germline ends. Germline V gene lookup returns CDR1 SGHTA and CDR2 FQGNSA. The CDR3 loop reads CASSLNGGARETQYF. CDR3 DNA sequence: TGTGCCAGCAGCTTAAATGGGGGGGCTAGGGAGACCCAGTACTTC. Drawing the rest from reference TRBV7-2 and TRBJ2-5, the complete variable domain is GAGVSQSPSNKVTEKGKDVELRCDPISGHTALYWYRQSLGQGLEFLIYFQGNSAPDKSGLPSDRFSAERTGGSVSTLTIQRTQQEDSAVYLCASSLNGGARETQYFGPGTRLLVL.

The chain combines TRBV11-2 with TRBJ2-1, with 7 bases aligning to TRBD1. J was trimmed by 8 bases and V by 1 base; bases with no gene match: 8. This CDR3 is built from 15 residues. The germline CDR1 and CDR2 sequences are SGHAT and FQNNGV. This chain's CDR3 is CASSLGQGQGYEQFF. CDR3 nucleotides: TGTGCCAGCAGCTTAGGACAGGGTCAGGGGTATGAGCAGTTCTTC.

The J gene is TRBJ1-5, the V gene TRBV19, with unresolved D. The CDR3 sequence is 16 residues long. Trimming cost V 7 bases and J 11 bases, with 27 bases left between them. CDR1 and CDR2 (germline): LNHDA, SQIVND (reference sequence). CDR3 loop: CASNGQAADRGQAQHF. The CDR3 nucleotides read TGTGCCAGTAATGGGCAGGCCGCCGACCGGGGTCAAGCCCAGCATTTT.

V usage is TRBV24-1 and J usage is TRBJ2-5; D could derive from TRBD1 or TRBD2 (5 bases each). The germline V gene has CDR1 KGHDR and CDR2 SFDVKD. Trimming cost V 4 bases and J 1 base, with 6 bases left between them. The CDR3 extends over 13 amino acids. CDR3 residues: CATSDGAQETQYF. In DNA form, the CDR3 reads TGTGCCACCAGTGACGGGGCCCAAGAGACCCAGTACTTC.